This T cell receptor beta chain is from a study of OX40 agonist ivuxolimab in advanced cancers. Background on the study: The patients got ivuxolimab, which is an agonistic anti-OX40 (CD134) antibody. Study results and limitations: Some of the lowest clonal expansion was seen in partial responders at 0.1-3.0 mg/kg. Within 6 weeks, CD4+ and CD8+ blood T cells expanded clonally at 0.1 to 3.0 mg/kg.

A remark on this clone: Antigen specificity is unknown.

This CDR3 region has 16 residues. Germline CDR1 reads SGDLS; CDR2 reads YYNGEE. After removal of 3 bases from V and 1 base from J, the junction contained 4 bases not matched to a gene. The repertoire was sequenced with immunoSEQ multiplex PCR; TCRdb's copy has only in-frame clones and lacks some. The table lists approximately 19,000 clones, 90% of them singletons. The genes are TRBV9 and TRBJ2-2; 9 bases line up with TRBD2. The receptor was derived from an adult with an advanced solid tumor such as melanoma, head and neck, liver or kidney cancer. The material sequenced was CD4+ or CD8+ T cells sorted from blood, taken in a trial of the OX40 agonist ivuxolimab. The DNA for the CDR3 is TGTGCCAGCAGCGGCGGGAGGGAACAGAACACCGGGGAGCTGTTTTTT. This gives the protein CASSGGREQNTGELFF. The variable domain in full, completed from reference TRBV9 and TRBJ2-2, reads DSGVTQTPKHLITATGQRVTLRCSPRSGDLSVYWYQQSLDQGLQFLIQYYNGEERAKGNILERFSAQQFPDLHSELNLSSLELGDSALYFCASSGGREQNTGELFFGEGSRLTVL.